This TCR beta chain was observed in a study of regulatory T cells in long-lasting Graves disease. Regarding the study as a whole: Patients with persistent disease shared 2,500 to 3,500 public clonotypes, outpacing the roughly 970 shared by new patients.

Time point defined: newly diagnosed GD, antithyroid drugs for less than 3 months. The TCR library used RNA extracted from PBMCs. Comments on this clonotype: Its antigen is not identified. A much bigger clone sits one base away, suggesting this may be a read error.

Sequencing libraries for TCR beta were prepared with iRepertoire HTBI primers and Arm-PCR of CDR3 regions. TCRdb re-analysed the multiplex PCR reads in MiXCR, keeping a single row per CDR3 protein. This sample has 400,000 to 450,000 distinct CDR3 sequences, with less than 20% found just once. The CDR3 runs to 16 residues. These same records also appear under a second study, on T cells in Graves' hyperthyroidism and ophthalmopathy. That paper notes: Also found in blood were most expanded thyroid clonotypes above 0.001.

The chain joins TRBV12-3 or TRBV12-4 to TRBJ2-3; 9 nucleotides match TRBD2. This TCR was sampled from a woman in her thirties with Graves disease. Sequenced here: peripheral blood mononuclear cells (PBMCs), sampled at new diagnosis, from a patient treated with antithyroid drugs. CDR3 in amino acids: CASSSLAGEKTDTEYF. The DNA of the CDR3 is TGTGCCAGCAGTTCGTTAGCGGGAGAAAAGACAGATACGGAGTATTTT.